The clone carrying this T cell receptor beta chain has ten or more counts. The data originate from a study of T cells of healthy individuals. TCRdb recomputed calls from the 5' RACE reads with MiXCR, one row per CDR3 protein. The data show roughly 87,000 distinct CDR3 sequences, with 17% seen just once and 6.2% held by the top ten. V gave up 6 bases and J gave up 1 base, with 12 bases separating them. The CDR3 has 13 amino acids. Germline V lookup: CDR1 DFQATT, CDR2 SNEGSKA (reference sequence). This sequence joins TRBV20-1 and TRBJ1-1; D is perhaps TRBD1 (5 bases). This TCR was sampled from a human donor in good health. This CDR3 is CSALTDPNTEAFF. Written as DNA, the CDR3 is TGCAGTGCCTTGACAGATCCGAACACTGAAGCTTTCTTT.